The 7 T cell receptor beta chains reported below all come from one sample, sequenced in a study of blood T cell repertoires in COVID-19. Here immunoSEQ multiplex PCR was the method, and the copy in TCRdb shows in-frame clones only, minus some. The sample has about 92,000 clones, roughly 80% seen once. Sequencing was performed on peripheral blood. Receptor source: a woman in her 70s with acute or convalescent COVID-19.

The chain uses TRBV11-2 and TRBJ2-5; weak D call: TRBD1 (6 bases). The CDR3 contains 15 residues. Trimming pared 4 bases from V and 6 bases from J, leaving 18 bases between. Germline V CDR1 and CDR2: SGHAT, FQNNGV. The CDR3 loop reads CASSSGTPLVKTQYF. In DNA, the CDR3 is TGTGCCAGCAGCTCTGGGACACCCCTCGTGAAGACCCAGTACTTC.

J is TRBJ1-3 and V is TRBV7-9; D call uncertain. The V and J ends lost 8 bases and 4 bases respectively, with 15 bases between them. Germline CDR1 SEHNR, CDR2 FQNEAQ (reference sequence). This CDR3 comprises 14 residues. The CDR3 DNA follows: TGTGCCAGCGGAATCGTAGCTTCGGGAAACACCATATATTTT. As protein: CASGIVASGNTIYF.

This chain links TRBV6-5 with TRBJ1-1; perhaps TRBD1 as D (5 bases). The V and J ends lost 2 bases and 1 base respectively, with 8 bases between them. The CDR3 consists of 14 residues. Germline V gene data show CDR1 as MNHEY and CDR2 as SVGAGI. This chain's CDR3 is CASSYRTRNTEAFF. The CDR3 DNA follows: TGTGCCAGCAGTTACCGGACAAGGAACACTGAAGCTTTCTTT.

This clone was seen a few times. The J gene is TRBJ1-2, the V gene TRBV19; a weak D match, TRBD1 (6 bases). The CDR3 sequence is 13 residues long. Germline V lookup: CDR1 LNHDA, CDR2 SQIVND (reference sequence). V was trimmed by 3 bases and J by 6 bases, leaving 11 bases between them. CDR3 coding DNA: TGTGCCAGTAGTATTCGGCGGACAGATGGCTACACCTTC. Translating it yields CASSIRRTDGYTF. The whole variable domain, filled in from reference TRBV19 and TRBJ1-2, reads DGGITQSPKYLFRKEGQNVTLSCEQNLNHDAMYWYRQDPGQGLRLIYYSQIVNDFQKGDIAEGYSVSREKKESFPLTVTSAQKNPTAFYLCASSIRRTDGYTFGSGTRLTVV.

This clone occurred once. This chain links TRBV10-2 with TRBJ2-2, with 12 bases fitting TRBD2. Unmatched junction bases numbered 4, after V lost 4 bases and J lost 4 bases. The CDR3 totals 16 residues. Germline values: CDR1 WSHSY, CDR2 SAAADI. The CDR3 loop reads CASSVTSGSGTGELFF. DNA for the CDR3: TGCGCCAGCAGTGTGACTAGCGGGAGCGGCACCGGGGAGCTGTTTTTT.

The chain is built from TRBV24-1 and TRBJ2-1; 9 bases match TRBD1. The junction had 10 bases not matched to a gene; V was cut back by 6 bases and J by 5 bases. CDR1 and CDR2 (germline): KGHDR, SFDVKD. This CDR3 region has 16 residues. CDR3 protein: CATSPWGQGPHNEQFF. The CDR3 DNA follows: TGTGCCACCAGTCCATGGGGACAGGGCCCCCACAATGAGCAGTTCTTC.

CDR3: CASSMTSGGPGTGELFF. CDR3 sequence (DNA): TGTGCCAGTAGTATGACTAGCGGGGGGCCCGGCACCGGGGAGCTGTTTTTT. This rearrangement joins TRBV19 to TRBJ2-2; TRBD2 aligns across 13 bases. The CDR3 runs 17 residues. The ends lost 3 bases at V and 4 bases at J; junction bases unmatched: 5. CDR1 LNHDA and CDR2 SQIVND come from the germline V gene (reference sequence).